These T cell receptor beta chains were read from a single sample in a study of glioma-infiltrating T cells. TCRdb re-analysed the multiplex PCR reads in MiXCR, keeping a single row per CDR3 protein. The sample carries some 190,000 distinct CDR3 sequences, around 30% recorded once. The sample comprised glioma tissue, nonneoplastic brain tissue, or PBMCs (not recorded which). The receptors were gathered from a human donor with low-grade glioma or glioblastoma, undergoing nonglioma brain surgery, or in good health (not recorded which). Both conserved end residues are part of each CDR3. A D gene is named only where the DNA matches it firmly. The size entry is marked missing in some rows and otherwise reads once, few, many or a size class.

TRBV7-9,TRBJ2-1,-,-,TGTGCCAGCAGCTTAGCAGGTACCCACAATGAGCAGCTCTTC,CASSLAGTHNEQLF
TRBV27,TRBJ1-4,many,-,TGTGCCAGCAGCGCGAGGGCGAGTGAAAAACTGTTTTTT,CASSARASEKLFF
TRBV18,TRBJ2-3,-,-,TGTGCCAGCTCACCCGGGCTGATTGGACTGACTCCCACCAGGGATACGCAGTATTTT,CASSPGLIGLTPTRDTQYF
TRBV3-1,TRBJ1-1,-,TRBD1,TGTGCCAGCAGCCAAGATAAGGGGGCCCTCACTGAAGCTTTCTTT,CASSQDKGALTEAFF
TRBV29-1,TRBJ2-7,-,-,TGCAGCGCCTTAGCGGAGTGGGACTCCTACGAGCAGTACTTC,CSALAEWDSYEQYF
TRBV30,TRBJ1-2,few,-,TGTGCCTGGAGTGTAGCGCAGTACAGTAATGGCTACACCTTC,CAWSVAQYSNGYTF
TRBV28,TRBJ2-7,-,TRBD1,TGTGCCAGCAGTTCCGCCGGGACAGGGGCCTACGAGCAGTACTTC,CASSSAGTGAYEQYF
TRBV6-1,TRBJ1-5,-,TRBD1,TGTGCCAGCAGGGGGGACAGGGGTCAAGTTCAGCCCCAGCATTTT,CASRGDRGQVQPQHF
TRBV6-2/TRBV6-3,TRBJ2-6,many,-,TGTGCCAGCAGCGGACTATCTCCTGGGGCCAACGTCCTGACTTTC,CASSGLSPGANVLTF
TRBV20-1,TRBJ2-1,many,-,TGCAGTGCCCTCCGCTTATCCCGCTCCTACAATGAGCAGTTCTTC,CSALRLSRSYNEQFF
TRBV18,TRBJ1-2,few,-,TGTGCCAGCTCAATCTGGGACACCGGCCTTCCTAACTATGGCTACACCTTC,CASSIWDTGLPNYGYTF
TRBV29-1,TRBJ2-7,few,-,TGCAGCGTTGTAAAAGGGATCCCATACGAGCAGTACTTC,CSVVKGIPYEQYF
TRBV28,TRBJ2-7,once,-,TGTGCCAGCAGTCCCCCTGGACTGGGTACAGACGAGCAGTACTTC,CASSPPGLGTDEQYF
TRBV7-2,TRBJ1-2,-,-,TGTGCCAGCAGCTTGAACACAGGAGCTGACTATGGCTACACCTTC,CASSLNTGADYGYTF
TRBV2,TRBJ2-7,many,TRBD1,TGTGCCAGCGACCGACAGGGGCTAGGCGAGCAGTACTTC,CASDRQGLGEQYF
TRBV10-3,TRBJ2-2,many,-,TGTGCCATCAGTGAGCTGGTTACCGGGGAGCTGTTTTTT,CAISELVTGELFF
TRBV2,TRBJ1-2,many,-,TGTACCAGCAGTGAAGTTCGGGGGGCCTATGGCTACACCTTC,CTSSEVRGAYGYTF
TRBV15,TRBJ1-1,many,TRBD1,TGTGCCACCAGCAGAGTTTCAGGGGGGAGCACTGAAGCTTTCTTT,CATSRVSGGSTEAFF
TRBV7-2,TRBJ2-6,-,TRBD1,TGTGCCAGCAGGCCCGGGACAGGGAAGTTCGGGGCCAACGTCCTGACTTTC,CASRPGTGKFGANVLTF
TRBV7-9,TRBJ1-1,many,-,TGTGCCAGCAGCTCCCAGGGCCTGGTCACTGAAGCTTTCTTT,CASSSQGLVTEAFF
TRBV15,TRBJ2-2,many,-,TGTGCCACATTGGGCGGGTCAGGAGAGCTGTTTTTT,CATLGGSGELFF
TRBV29-1,TRBJ2-7,many,TRBD2,TGCAGCGTTGTTAGCGGGAGCGATGAGCAGTACTTC,CSVVSGSDEQYF
TRBV20-1,TRBJ2-3,many,-,TGCAGTGCCCCTCGGGCCACAGATACGCAGTATTTT,CSAPRATDTQYF
TRBV29-1,TRBJ2-5,-,TRBD2,TGCAGCGTTGGATCGCTTAGGGCTAGCGGGAGGAAGGGAGAGACCCAGTACTTC,CSVGSLRASGRKGETQYF
TRBV4-1,TRBJ1-1,many,-,TGCGCCAGCAGCCAAGAGATCGGACACCTGAACACTGAAGCTTTCTTT,CASSQEIGHLNTEAFF
TRBV5-4,TRBJ2-3,many,TRBD2,TGTGCCAGCAGCCTGCGACTAGCGGGAGCCAGCACAGATACGCAGTATTTT,CASSLRLAGASTDTQYF
TRBV20-1,TRBJ2-7,-,-,TGCAGTGCTAGCGGCGGACGGTACGAGCAGTACTTC,CSASGGRYEQYF
TRBV10-3,TRBJ1-5,many,-,TGTGCCATCAGTGAGTCTGGGGGCCGACAGCCCCAGCATTTT,CAISESGGRQPQHF
TRBV7-2,TRBJ2-3,many,TRBD2,TGTGCCAGCAGCTTAGTGTCAGCGGGAGGAGCAGATACGCAGTATTTT,CASSLVSAGGADTQYF
TRBV19,TRBJ2-3,many,-,TGTGCCAGTAGCAGGGCTAGCACAGATACGCAGTATTTT,CASSRASTDTQYF
TRBV10-3,TRBJ2-3,-,-,TGTGCCATCAGTGGCGGGGACAGCACAGATACGCAGTATTTT,CAISGGDSTDTQYF
TRBV3-1,TRBJ1-6,-,-,TGTGCCAGCAGCCCCCTCCAGGATCTAATATCCTATAATTCACCCCTCCACTTT,CASSPLQDLISYNSPLHF
TRBV19,TRBJ2-5,many,-,TGTGCCAGTAGTATACCGGGGCTTCAAGAGACCCAGTACTTC,CASSIPGLQETQYF
TRBV20-1,TRBJ2-7,many,TRBD1,TGCAGTGCTAGAGATTGGCCACAGGGGGCTGTGCAGTACTTC,CSARDWPQGAVQYF
TRBV3-1,TRBJ2-5,many,-,TGTGCCAGCAGCCAAGTCGGGCAGCAAGAGACCCAGTACTTC,CASSQVGQQETQYF
TRBV9,TRBJ2-7,-,-,TGTGCCAGCAGCCCGTGGCAGGGGTCGGGCTACGAGCAGTACTTC,CASSPWQGSGYEQYF
TRBV11-2,TRBJ2-3,-,-,TGTGCCAGCACGCCTGTCGGTCTCACAGATACGCAGTATTTT,CASTPVGLTDTQYF
TRBV20-1,TRBJ1-3,many,-,TGCAGTGCTATAGACAGGTTGAACACCATATATTTT,CSAIDRLNTIYF
TRBV20-1,TRBJ1-1,-,-,TGCAGTGCTAGGCCCCGGGACGGCACATTGAACTCTGAAGCTTTCTTT,CSARPRDGTLNSEAFF
TRBV7-8,TRBJ1-1,many,TRBD1,TGTGCCAGCAGCTGGGGACAGGGGAACACTGAAGCTTTCTTT,CASSWGQGNTEAFF
TRBV2,TRBJ2-1,-,TRBD2,TGTGCCAGCAGTAACACCGGGACTAGCGGGAGTAATGAGCAGTTCTTC,CASSNTGTSGSNEQFF
TRBV27,TRBJ1-1,-,-,TGTTCCAGCATTACCTCGGACATGGGGAACACTGAAGCTTTCTTT,CSSITSDMGNTEAFF
TRBV10-3,TRBJ1-3,-,-,TGTGCCATCAACCTGGACGGAAACTCTGGAAACACCATATATTTT,CAINLDGNSGNTIYF
TRBV6-2/TRBV6-3,TRBJ1-1,many,-,TGTGCCAGCCTGACGCTAACTCCCGACACTGAAGCTTTCTTT,CASLTLTPDTEAFF
TRBV27,TRBJ2-3,many,-,TGTGCCAGCAGCTATTATCTCGGGTCTAGCACAGATACGCAGTATTTT,CASSYYLGSSTDTQYF
TRBV4-1,TRBJ1-1,few,-,TGCGCCAGCAGCCAAGAGGGGGCGGGGGGCACTGAAGCTTTCTTT,CASSQEGAGGTEAFF
TRBV19,TRBJ1-1,many,-,TGTGCCAGTAGTTCGGTCGAGAGCACTGAAGCTTTCTTT,CASSSVESTEAFF
TRBV20-1,TRBJ1-1,many,-,TGCAGTGCTATTGGACACAACACTGAAGCTTTCTTT,CSAIGHNTEAFF
TRBV27,TRBJ1-6,-,TRBD1,TGTGCCGGCAGTTTAGGGACAGGGCATTCACCCCTTCACTTT,CAGSLGTGHSPLHF
TRBV28,TRBJ2-7,many,TRBD2,TGTGCCAGCAGCCCCGCGGGCGGGAGGGCTTACGAGCAGTACTTC,CASSPAGGRAYEQYF
TRBV27,TRBJ1-5,-,-,TGTGCCAGCAGTTTATCTCGAGGGCGGCTCCAGCATTTT,CASSLSRGRLQHF
TRBV20-1,TRBJ2-1,many,-,TGCAGTGCTAACTGGGGGGCAGCAGACTCCTACAATGAGCAGTTCTTC,CSANWGAADSYNEQFF
TRBV7-2,TRBJ2-3,-,TRBD2,TGTGCCAGCAGCTTTAGCGGGAGAGGATCAGATACGCAGTATTTT,CASSFSGRGSDTQYF
TRBV6-6,TRBJ1-5,-,-,TGTGATAGCAGGACAGACTTCAATCAGCCCCAGCATTTT,CDSRTDFNQPQHF